Listed below are T cell receptor beta chains from one sample, sequenced in a study of a mutant IDH1 vaccine in newly diagnosed glioma. Method: immunoSEQ multiplex PCR; TCRdb's copy keeps in-frame clones and lacks some. The data contain roughly 120,000 clones, just under 80% of them singletons. Antigens of these TCRs are unknown. The sequences come from PBMCs, collected from a glioma patient whose treatment included an IDH1 peptide vaccine. The receptors shown here come from a man between 40 and 49 years old with glioma. Each CDR3 is given with its conserved first and last residue. The order of the fields is V gene, clone size, J gene, D gene, CDR3 protein, CDR3 DNA. D genes are given only for firm matches. Where a row states a size, it is once, few, many or the class of an expanded clone; other rows omit it.

TRBV9	once	TRBJ2-5	TRBD2	CASSAGTSVQETQYF	TGTGCCAGCAGCGCGGGGACTAGCGTACAAGAGACCCAGTACTTC
TRBV29-1	-	TRBJ1-2	-	CSVWGAGNGYTF	TGCAGCGTATGGGGCGCGGGAAATGGCTACACCTTC
TRBV18	-	TRBJ2-2	TRBD1	CASSPGQGTGELFF	TGTGCCAGCTCACCGGGACAGGGGACCGGGGAGCTGTTTTTT
TRBV7-2	-	TRBJ2-3	-	CASSPATDTQYF	TGTGCCAGCAGCCCCGCCACAGATACGCAGTATTTT
TRBV4-1	-	TRBJ1-3	-	CASSLTLAGFEGSSGNTIYF	TGCGCCAGCAGCCTTACACTGGCAGGGTTTGAGGGGAGCTCTGGAAACACCATATATTTT
TRBV14	-	TRBJ2-1	TRBD2	CASSQRAGTSGRIRSSYNEQFF	TGTGCCAGCAGCCAAAGGGCCGGGACTAGCGGGAGGATACGGAGCTCCTACAATGAGCAGTTCTTC
TRBV5-6	-	TRBJ1-5	-	CASSFRRNQPQHF	TGTGCCAGCAGCTTTAGGCGGAATCAGCCCCAGCATTTT
TRBV4-1	-	TRBJ1-5	-	CASSQPGTDSNQPQHF	TGCGCCAGCAGCCAACCCGGGACGGATAGCAATCAGCCCCAGCATTTT
TRBV4-3	-	TRBJ2-5	TRBD1	CASSQDGTGHQETQYF	TGCGCCAGCAGCCAAGACGGGACAGGTCACCAAGAGACCCAGTACTTC
TRBV11-3	-	TRBJ2-2	-	CASSRTNTGELFF	TGTGCCAGCAGCCGGACAAACACCGGGGAGCTGTTTTTT
TRBV19	few	TRBJ1-4	TRBD1	CASSKIQGINEKLFF	TGTGCCAGTAGTAAAATACAGGGGATCAATGAAAAACTGTTTTTT
TRBV27	-	TRBJ2-5	TRBD2	CASSLAGGPGETQYF	TGTGCCAGCAGCCTAGCGGGGGGGCCTGGAGAGACCCAGTACTTC
TRBV9	-	TRBJ1-4	-	CASSAFLGSTNEKLFF	TGTGCCAGCAGCGCCTTTTTGGGCTCGACTAATGAAAAACTGTTTTTT
TRBV23-1	-	TRBJ2-6	TRBD1	CASSHTGTESSGANVLTF	TGCGCCAGCAGTCACACCGGGACAGAGAGCTCTGGGGCCAACGTCCTGACTTTC
TRBV7-3	-	TRBJ2-7	-	CASSLQAGREQYF	TGTGCCAGCAGCTTACAAGCGGGTCGCGAGCAGTACTTC
TRBV7-7	-	TRBJ1-4	TRBD1	CASSSGTGNEKLFF	TGTGCTAGCAGCTCCGGGACAGGGAATGAAAAACTGTTTTTT
TRBV5-1	-	TRBJ2-5	TRBD2	CASSLVLRGGEETQYF	TGCGCCAGCAGCTTGGTTTTGCGGGGGGGCGAGGAGACCCAGTACTTC
TRBV19	-	TRBJ2-7	TRBD2	CASSTMTSGSWEQYF	TGTGCCAGTAGTACTATGACTAGCGGGAGCTGGGAGCAGTACTTC
TRBV15	-	TRBJ1-5	-	CATSRDIVTTLSNQPQHF	TGTGCCACCAGCAGAGATATTGTTACGACATTAAGCAATCAGCCCCAGCATTTT
TRBV19	-	TRBJ2-2	TRBD1	CASSIASGGANTGELFF	TGTGCCAGTAGTATAGCATCAGGGGGCGCGAACACCGGGGAGCTGTTTTTT
TRBV7-2	-	TRBJ2-1	TRBD2	CASSGLAGGYNEQFF	TGTGCCAGCAGCGGGCTGGCGGGAGGGTACAATGAGCAGTTCTTC
TRBV18	-	TRBJ2-7	TRBD2	CASSARAGGIYEQYF	TGTGCCAGCTCGGCTAGGGCGGGAGGAATATACGAGCAGTACTTC
TRBV4-3	-	TRBJ1-5	-	CASSQIPWQPQHF	TGCGCCAGCAGCCAAATACCGTGGCAGCCCCAGCATTTT
TRBV20-1	-	TRBJ2-5	-	CSARDVKTQYF	TGCAGTGCTAGAGATGTAAAGACCCAGTACTTC
TRBV5-1	-	TRBJ2-7	TRBD1	CASSTPTGGNHEQYF	TGCGCCAGCAGCACCCCTACAGGGGGCAACCACGAGCAGTACTTC
TRBV11-2	once	TRBJ1-2	-	CASSQMRDLGGYTF	TGTGCCAGCAGCCAGATGAGGGATTTGGGAGGCTACACCTTC
TRBV19	-	TRBJ1-5	-	CASSTLTGGLERNQPQHF	TGTGCCAGTAGTACCCTAACCGGGGGGCTCGAACGCAATCAGCCCCAGCATTTT
TRBV27	-	TRBJ2-1	-	CASSLRSTSYNEQFF	TGTGCCAGCAGTTTAAGGTCTACTTCCTACAATGAGCAGTTCTTC
TRBV9	-	TRBJ1-2	TRBD1	CASSVATGQLDYGYTF	TGTGCCAGCAGCGTAGCTACGGGACAGCTGGACTATGGCTACACCTTC
TRBV27	-	TRBJ2-7	TRBD2	CASSLSSSGMPKQYF	TGTGCCAGCAGTTTATCGAGTAGCGGGATGCCGAAGCAGTACTTC
TRBV7-2	-	TRBJ1-5	-	CASSTQGGGQPQHF	TGTGCCAGCAGCACACAGGGAGGTGGCCAGCCCCAGCATTTT
TRBV11-2	-	TRBJ2-7	-	CASSFGVHEQYF	TGTGCCAGCAGCTTTGGGGTCCACGAGCAGTACTTC
TRBV12-5	-	TRBJ2-1	-	CASGLGVEQFF	TGTGCTAGTGGTTTGGGGGTGGAGCAGTTCTTC
TRBV19	-	TRBJ1-6	-	CASAGAGYNSPLHF	TGTGCCAGTGCTGGGGCAGGGTATAATTCACCCCTCCACTTT
TRBV7-7	-	TRBJ2-1	-	CASSLGISSDNEQFF	TGTGCTAGCAGCTTAGGCATTAGCAGCGACAATGAGCAGTTCTTC
TRBV2	few	TRBJ2-2	TRBD1	CATRQGANTGELFF	TGTGCCACCCGACAGGGTGCTAACACCGGGGAGCTGTTTTTT
TRBV28	-	TRBJ1-2	-	CASSFPPSNYGYTF	TGTGCCAGCAGTTTTCCCCCGTCTAACTATGGCTACACCTTC
TRBV21-1	once	TRBJ2-5	-	CASSRRGPETQYF	TGTGCCAGCAGCAGGAGGGGGCCGGAGACCCAGTACTTC
TRBV7-9	-	TRBJ1-3	-	CASSPPGQGNTIYF	TGTGCCAGCAGCCCGCCGGGCCAGGGAAACACCATATATTTT
TRBV18	-	TRBJ2-7	-	CASSPPVRPSYEQYF	TGTGCCAGCTCACCACCAGTACGGCCCTCCTACGAGCAGTACTTC
TRBV7-7	-	TRBJ2-1	-	CASSLGGPGASSEQFF	TGTGCTAGCAGCTTGGGAGGTCCGGGAGCCAGCAGTGAGCAGTTCTTC
TRBV30	-	TRBJ2-1	TRBD2	CAWSVRPSGRRNNEQFF	TGTGCCTGGAGTGTACGACCCAGCGGGAGGCGGAACAATGAGCAGTTCTTC
TRBV10-3	-	TRBJ2-2	TRBD1	CAISEPGQGVGELFF	TGTGCCATCAGTGAGCCGGGACAGGGGGTCGGGGAGCTGTTTTTT
TRBV2	-	TRBJ1-5	-	CASNTVNQPQHF	TGTGCCAGCAACACGGTTAATCAGCCCCAGCATTTT
TRBV25-1	-	TRBJ2-2	-	CASSGGAGSGELFF	TGTGCCAGCAGTGGGGGCGCGGGGTCCGGGGAGCTGTTTTTT
TRBV7-9	-	TRBJ1-2	-	CASSSALQGDYGYTF	TGTGCCAGCAGCTCAGCTTTACAGGGAGACTATGGCTACACCTTC
TRBV14	-	TRBJ2-5	TRBD1	CASSQETGGRWKTQYF	TGTGCCAGCAGCCAAGAAACAGGGGGGAGGTGGAAGACCCAGTACTTC
TRBV19	-	TRBJ1-2	TRBD1	CASSTRPGQGEGYTF	TGTGCCAGTAGTACCCGCCCGGGACAGGGCGAGGGCTACACCTTC
TRBV10-3	few	TRBJ1-2	-	CAIRTLNGAGGGYTF	TGTGCCATCAGAACACTGAACGGGGCCGGGGGTGGCTACACCTTC
TRBV13	-	TRBJ1-3	-	CASSLAGNTIYF	TGTGCCAGCAGCTTAGCTGGAAACACCATATATTTT